Each of the 9 T cell receptor beta chains below was sequenced from the same sample in a study of blood T cell repertoires in COVID-19. The method was immunoSEQ multiplex PCR; TCRdb's version includes in-frame clones alone and lacks a portion of them. The sample gives under 100,000 clones, 80% to 90% of which show up once; approximately 15% is in the top ten. Sequencing was performed on peripheral blood. These receptors were taken from a woman aged 55-69 years with acute or convalescent COVID-19.

The gene calls are TRBV7-2 and TRBJ1-6; 7 nucleotides agree with TRBD1. Germline lookup yields CDR1 SGHTA and CDR2 FQGNSA. J gave up 10 bases and V 5 bases, and 20 bases lay outside the gene matches. CDR3 length: 18 residues. The CDR3 DNA reads as TGTGCCAGCAGCCCCCGTTCCCCGGGACAGCTTAGAAAATCACCCCTCCACTTT. Residues: CASSPRSPGQLRKSPLHF.

The gene calls are TRBV18 and TRBJ2-3, with unresolved D. Deletions cut 0 bases from V and 0 bases from J, with 4 bases between. This CDR3 has 14 residues. The germline V gene has CDR1 KGHSH and CDR2 LQKENI. CDR3 nucleotides: TGTGCCAGCTCACCACCGCAGAGCACAGATACGCAGTATTTT. It codes for CASSPPQSTDTQYF. Full variable domain (remainder filled in from reference TRBV18 and TRBJ2-3): NAGVMQNPRHLVRRRGQEARLRCSPMKGHSHVYWYRQLPEEGLKFMVYLQKENIIDESGMPKERFSAEFPKEGPSILRIQQVVRGDSAAYFCASSPPQSTDTQYFGPGTRLTVL.

The V gene is TRBV3-1 (or the pseudogene TRBV3-2), the J gene TRBJ2-1, with D possibly TRBD2 on 6 matching bases. V lost 4 bases and J 0 bases, leaving 19 bases between the germline ends. CDR1 LGHDT and CDR2 YNNKEL come from the germline V gene (reference sequence). This CDR3 has 18 residues. The CDR3 is CASSPPAGGVSSYNEQFF. The CDR3 coding sequence is TGTGCCAGCAGCCCCCCGGCCGGCGGGGTCTCCTCCTACAATGAGCAGTTCTTC.

The chain carries TRBV6-5 and TRBJ1-1; D gene uncertain. V shed 4 bases and J shed 4 bases, with 13 bases lying between them. The germline V gene encodes CDR1 MNHEY and CDR2 SVGAGI. The CDR3 sequence is 14 residues long. In DNA, the CDR3 is TGTGCCAGCAGTTCCGTCGCCCGGGGCACTGAAGCTTTCTTT. It yields the protein CASSSVARGTEAFF.

J is TRBJ1-2 and V is TRBV28, with D unresolved. The germline V gene encodes CDR1 MDHEN and CDR2 SYDVKM. Trimming cost V 7 bases and J 1 base, with 7 bases left between them. This CDR3 comprises 12 residues. DNA for the CDR3: TGTGCCAGCAATTACTATAACTATGGCTACACCTTC. Its protein product is CASNYYNYGYTF.

The chain uses TRBV7-7 and TRBJ2-2; 12 nucleotides agree with TRBD2. Looked up from germline, CDR1 is SSHAT and CDR2 is FNYEAQ (reference sequence). The CDR3 has 15 residues. The CDR3 protein is CATQASGGAPGELFF. CDR3 DNA: TGTGCTACTCAAGCTAGCGGGGGGGCCCCCGGGGAGCTGTTTTTT.

The rearrangement joins TRBV6-6 to TRBJ1-1; 7 positions agree with TRBD1. V shed 6 bases and J 6 bases; nucleotides not matched to a gene: 7. Germline values: CDR1 MNHNY, CDR2 SVGAGI (reference sequence). The CDR3 extends over 13 amino acids. This CDR3 is CASRPRGQAEAFF. The CDR3, as DNA: TGTGCCAGCAGACCGAGGGGGCAGGCTGAAGCTTTCTTT.

The chain links TRBV30 to TRBJ2-5; TRBD2 might be the D (7 bases). The CDR3 is 13 residues long. Germline-derived CDR1 and CDR2 are GTSNPN and SVGIG (reference sequence). Trimming took 3 bases from V and 7 from J, leaving 15 bases between them. The CDR3 coding sequence is TGTGCCTGGAGCCAAAGGGGGGGAGGGACCCAGTACTTC. Its translation: CAWSQRGGGTQYF.

The rearrangement joins TRBV7-8 to TRBJ2-1; D is perhaps TRBD2 (6 bases). Trimming stripped 5 bases from V and 4 bases from J, with 21 bases between. The CDR3 runs 17 residues. Germline V gene sequence: CDR1 SGHVS, CDR2 FQNEAQ. CDR3 protein: CASSLRDSSNRYNEQFF. The CDR3 nucleotides are TGTGCCAGCAGCCTTCGGGACTCCTCAAATCGATACAATGAGCAGTTCTTC.